Listed here are 28 T cell receptor beta chains from one sample, sequenced in a study of identical twins. TCRdb itself ran the 5' RACE reads through MiXCR, one entry per CDR3 protein. The sample holds some 760,000 distinct CDR3 sequences, about 20% seen once. This sample also appeared in a second study, on T cells expressing NK-cell markers.

The specimen was PBMCs. Receptors originate from a woman aged 18-35 years in good health.

The chain recombines TRBV18 with TRBJ1-2, with 7 nucleotides matching TRBD1. The CDR3 loop spans 12 amino acids. V was clipped by 8 bases and J by 6 bases; unmatched bases: 6. Germline CDR1 is KGHSH and CDR2 is LQKENI. CDR3 coding DNA: TGTGCCAGCGGACAGGCAGCTGATGGCTACACCTTC. Translating it yields CASGQAADGYTF.

This clonotype occurred a few times. CDR3 nucleotides: TGCAGCGTAACCGGGACAGGCCTCACAGATACGCAGTATTTT. Amino acids: CSVTGTGLTDTQYF. The gene calls are TRBV29-1 and TRBJ2-3; 8 nucleotides line up with TRBD1. The germline V gene encodes CDR1 SQVTM and CDR2 ANQGSEA. The ends lost 6 bases at V and 2 bases at J; junction bases unmatched: 7. The length of the CDR3 is 14 residues.

The V gene is TRBV10-3, the J gene TRBJ2-2, with TRBD2 as a possible D gene (5 bases). CDR3 size: 15 residues. Germline-derived CDR1 and CDR2 are ENHRY and SYGVKD. V gave up 9 bases and J gave up 1 base, with 15 bases separating them. In DNA form, the CDR3 reads TGTGCCATGTCTCGGGGTTTGGAGAACACCGGGGAGCTGTTTTTT. Protein product: CAMSRGLENTGELFF.

The chain employs TRBV12-3 or TRBV12-4 and TRBJ2-1; D is possibly TRBD2 (5 bases). Trimming removed 5 bases from V and 10 bases from J, with 9 bases in between. The CDR3 covers 11 residues. This chain's CDR3 is CASSLWREQFF. CDR3 DNA sequence: TGTGCCAGCAGTCTCTGGAGGGAGCAGTTCTTC.

This clonotype was found a few times. The rearrangement links TRBV7-9 to TRBJ2-1; D remains unclear. V lost 3 bases to trimming and J lost 10 bases, with 16 bases between them. The CDR3 runs to 14 residues. CDR1 is SEHNR, CDR2 FQNEAQ, per germline (reference sequence). The CDR3 DNA sequence: TGTGCCAGCAGCTTCGGTACTACCCCGCGCGAGCAGTTCTTC. Translated: CASSFGTTPREQFF.

In this sample, this clonotype turned up a few times. This chain links TRBV20-1 with TRBJ2-6; D ambiguous. The germline V gene encodes CDR1 DFQATT and CDR2 SNEGSKA (reference sequence). The CDR3 contains 15 residues. V was cut by 1 base and J by 4 bases, with 11 bases left in between. The CDR3 DNA reads as TGCAGTGCTAGAGCCCTAGGTGGGGGGGCCAACGTCCTGACTTTC. It specifies CSARALGGGANVLTF.

This clonotype was picked up a small number of times. The rearrangement joins TRBV20-1 to TRBJ2-3, with 7 positions matching TRBD2. In germline, CDR1 is DFQATT, CDR2 SNEGSKA (reference sequence). The CDR3 covers 14 residues. The V and J ends lost 2 bases and 6 bases, in that order; junction bases with no gene match: 8. CDR3 in amino acids: CSARRASGKDTQYF. The CDR3 nucleotides read TGCAGTGCTAGAAGGGCCAGCGGGAAGGATACGCAGTATTTT.

The CDR3, as DNA: TGCAGTGCTAGAGCCGCCGGGACTCCCTTTACCGGGGAGCTGTTTTTT. As protein: CSARAAGTPFTGELFF. This chain uses TRBV20-1 with TRBJ2-2; possible D gene TRBD2, 6 bases. Trimming stripped 1 base from V and 5 bases from J, with 17 bases between. The V gene's germline CDR1 is DFQATT and CDR2 SNEGSKA (reference sequence). This CDR3 contains 16 residues.

This clonotype was counted only a few times. This rearrangement joins TRBV5-1 to TRBJ2-7; TRBD2 matches 10 bases. CDR3 length: 15 residues. The junction had 6 bases not matched to a gene; V was cut back by 5 bases and J by 1 base. Looked up from germline, CDR1 is SGHRS and CDR2 is YFSETQ. Here the CDR3 reads CASRGGLAVSYEQYF. The DNA for the CDR3 is TGCGCCAGCAGGGGCGGACTAGCGGTTTCCTACGAGCAGTACTTC.

The chain is built from TRBV5-1 and TRBJ2-3; D gene ambiguous. The V gene's germline CDR1 is SGHRS and CDR2 YFSETQ. CDR3 length: 14 amino acids. The V end lost 1 base, the J end lost 2 bases, and 8 bases lay between the germline ends. The CDR3 region is CASSLLADTDTQYF. The CDR3 DNA reads as TGCGCCAGCAGCTTGTTGGCAGACACAGATACGCAGTATTTT.

This clonotype was detected only a few times. V usage is TRBV6-5 and J usage is TRBJ1-1; perhaps TRBD1 as D (6 bases). The CDR3 is 13 amino acids. Trimming took off 2 bases at V and 11 bases at J, with 15 bases between the two ends. Germline CDR1 MNHEY, CDR2 SVGAGI. CDR3 loop: CASSYPDRSRAFF. CDR3 DNA: TGTGCCAGCAGTTACCCAGACAGGAGTCGGGCTTTCTTT.

The sample holds a few counts of this clonotype. The chain carries TRBV19 and TRBJ2-5; D remains unclear. CDR1 is LNHDA, CDR2 SQIVND, per germline (reference sequence). The length of the CDR3 is 12 residues. The V end lost 0 bases, the J end lost 1 base, and 0 bases lay between the germline ends. In nucleotides, the CDR3 is TGTGCCAGTAGTATAGACCAAGAGACCCAGTACTTC. As protein: CASSIDQETQYF.

This clonotype was counted a single time. CDR3 nucleotides: TGCAGTGCTAGAGAGCTAGCGAGAAACACCGGGGAGCTGTTTTTT. This gives the protein CSARELARNTGELFF. The V call is TRBV20-1, the J call TRBJ2-2, with a tentative D call TRBD2 (6 bases). CDR3 length equals 15 residues. Germline assignment: CDR1 DFQATT and CDR2 SNEGSKA (reference sequence). V lost 0 bases, J lost 2 bases, and 10 bases lay in between.

This chain links TRBV10-1 with TRBJ2-3, with TRBD2 identical over 10 bases. The CDR3 length is 14 residues. Germline V CDR1 and CDR2: WNHNN, SYGVQD (reference sequence). V trimming: 5 bases; J trimming: 5 bases; junction bases outside the gene matches: 4. Written as DNA, the CDR3 is TGCGCCAGCAGTCCTAGCGGGGGCCTAGATACGCAGTATTTT. This codes for CASSPSGGLDTQYF.

This clonotype was detected many times. V gene TRBV6-1 combines with J gene TRBJ1-1; D may be TRBD1 (6 bases). This CDR3 spans 13 amino acids. Germline V lookup: CDR1 MNHNS, CDR2 SASEGT. The germline V and J ends were trimmed by 6 bases and 3 bases, with 11 bases remaining between them. Here the CDR3 DNA reads TGTGCCAGCAGAATACAGGGAGACACTGAAGCTTTCTTT. It encodes CASRIQGDTEAFF.

This rearrangement joins TRBV6-6 to TRBJ1-5; D is undetermined. Looked up from germline, CDR1 is MNHNY and CDR2 is SVGAGI (reference sequence). Trimming pared 0 bases from V and 5 bases from J, leaving 5 bases between. There are 13 residues in the CDR3. CDR3 in DNA: TGTGCCAGCAGTTACTCGGGAGATCAGCCCCAGCATTTT. Its protein is CASSYSGDQPQHF.

This clonotype has a handful of counts. CDR3 region: CASSVEGVGYSPLHF. The CDR3 DNA is TGTGCCAGCAGCGTAGAGGGAGTTGGGTATTCACCCCTCCACTTT. The chain links TRBV9 to TRBJ1-6; no definite D call. This CDR3 spans 15 amino acids. Germline CDR1 SGDLS, CDR2 YYNGEE. Trimming took 0 bases from V and 8 from J, leaving 12 bases between them.

The gene calls are TRBV20-1 and TRBJ2-7; no clear D. Germline V gives CDR1 DFQATT, CDR2 SNEGSKA (reference sequence). The CDR3 covers 13 residues. V lost 1 base and J lost 0, with 7 bases in between. The DNA for the CDR3 is TGCAGTGCTAGAGGGCGTTACTCCTACGAGCAGTACTTC. Its protein is CSARGRYSYEQYF.

The count of this clonotype is one. The gene calls are TRBV20-1 and TRBJ2-1; D is undetermined. CDR3 size: 15 residues. The germline gives CDR1 DFQATT, CDR2 SNEGSKA (reference sequence). V lost 5 bases, J lost 2 bases, and 16 bases lay in between. The CDR3 loop is CSAPRTGQAYNEQFF. The CDR3 bases are TGCAGTGCTCCCCGGACGGGTCAGGCCTACAATGAGCAGTTCTTC.

The V gene is TRBV12-3 or TRBV12-4, the J gene TRBJ2-1; D perhaps matches TRBD2 (5 bases). The CDR3 totals 14 residues. Trimming took off 8 bases at V and 10 bases at J, with 21 bases between the two ends. Written as DNA, the CDR3 is TGTGCCAGCCGCCCCTGGTCTAGCCGCAGCGAGCAGTTCTTC. It translates to CASRPWSSRSEQFF.

This clonotype appeared a few times. The chain recombines TRBV7-9 with TRBJ2-5; TRBD2 matches at 9 bases. Losses at the gene ends were 4 bases for V and 3 bases for J; bases not matched to a gene: 0. CDR3 size: 13 residues. CDR1 is SEHNR, CDR2 FQNEAQ, per germline (reference sequence). The CDR3 loop reads CASSWTSEETQYF. The CDR3 nucleotides are TGTGCCAGCAGCTGGACTAGCGAAGAGACCCAGTACTTC.

This rearrangement joins TRBV29-1 to TRBJ2-1, with 7 positions matching TRBD2. Per germline, CDR1 SQVTM and CDR2 ANQGSEA. V lost 0 bases to trimming and J lost 9 bases; unmatched junction nucleotides: 11. The CDR3 sequence is 15 residues long. CDR3 sequence: CSVEDLIRGTIEQFF. In nucleotides, the CDR3 is TGCAGCGTTGAAGATCTAATACGGGGGACTATTGAGCAGTTCTTC.

This clonotype came up a few times. The rearrangement links TRBV29-1 to TRBJ1-1; D remains ambiguous. The CDR3 runs 14 residues. Germline CDR1 reads SQVTM; CDR2 reads ANQGSEA. V gave up 7 bases and J gave up 6 bases, with 21 bases separating them. The CDR3 region is CSASGSSLLPEAFF. In nucleotides, the CDR3 is TGCAGCGCATCCGGGAGTTCCCTCCTACCTGAAGCTTTCTTT.

This clonotype showed up just a few times. The J gene is TRBJ2-3, the V gene TRBV27, with 9 bases matching TRBD1. CDR3 length: 15 amino acids. V gave up 3 bases and J gave up 4 bases; unmatched junction bases: 5. Germline values: CDR1 MNHEY, CDR2 SMNVEV (reference sequence). For the CDR3, the DNA is TGTGCCAGCAGTTTCCGGGACAGGGCAGCAGATACGCAGTATTTT. Amino acid sequence: CASSFRDRAADTQYF.

This chain connects TRBV3-1 to TRBJ2-7; 7 nucleotides align to TRBD2. V was pared by 3 bases and J by 0 bases, with 8 bases of the junction left unmatched. Germline CDR1 LGHDT, CDR2 YNNKEL (reference sequence). This CDR3 contains 16 residues. The CDR3 reads CASSHRLAASSYEQYF. The CDR3 coding sequence is TGTGCCAGCAGCCACAGGCTAGCGGCGAGCTCCTACGAGCAGTACTTC.

This clonotype was detected many times. The V and J genes are TRBV11-2 and TRBJ2-7, with 13 bases fitting TRBD2. V trimming: 4 bases; J trimming: 3 bases; junction bases outside the gene matches: 6. Germline lookup yields CDR1 SGHAT and CDR2 FQNNGV. The CDR3 contains 16 residues. In DNA form, the CDR3 reads TGTGCCAGCAGCTCCACCGGACTAGCGGGGGACTACGAGCAGTACTTC. This gives the protein CASSSTGLAGDYEQYF.

The count of this clonotype is one. This rearrangement joins TRBV7-2 to TRBJ2-1, with D possibly being TRBD2 (6 bases). The CDR3 runs to 15 residues. V lost 2 bases and J lost 4, with 12 bases in between. From germline, CDR1 is SGHTA and CDR2 FQGNSA. For the CDR3, the DNA is TGTGCCAGCAGCTTATGGATGGCGGGATACAATGAGCAGTTCTTC. This sequence encodes CASSLWMAGYNEQFF.

The chain recombines TRBV7-2 with TRBJ2-1, with D perhaps TRBD2 (6 bases). This CDR3 is 17 amino acids long. Trimming removed 4 bases from V and 0 bases from J, with 16 bases in between. Germline lookup yields CDR1 SGHTA and CDR2 FQGNSA. Written as DNA, the CDR3 is TGTGCCAGCAGCTCCCCAGGAGGGACTCTCTCCTACAATGAGCAGTTCTTC. Translated, it gives CASSSPGGTLSYNEQFF.